This T cell receptor beta chain derives from a study of cytomegalovirus exposure and HLA in healthy donors. Study-wide results and limits: High specificity and sensitivity for cytomegalovirus status were reported for the classifier. In a later analysis, HLA-associated beta chains showed higher expansion and lower generation probabilities than comparable chains.

Of note for this clone: What it recognizes is unknown.

Nominally healthy donors provided the samples, though records likely missed some immune exposures. PCR employed 60 Vbeta and 13 Jbeta primers. This table comes from immunoSEQ multiplex PCR, and its TCRdb copy is limited to in-frame clones, with some not included. The table includes around 190,000 clones, roughly 79% detected once. The TCR originated in a man aged 30 to 39 in good health and CMV-seronegative. Sequencing used PBMCs.

The CDR3 DNA is TGTGCCAGCAGCTCCCAGGTTTACTCCTACGAGCAGTACTTC. This encodes CASSSQVYSYEQYF. The J gene is TRBJ2-7, the V gene TRBV5-4; no clear D gene. The CDR3 covers 14 residues. From germline, CDR1 is SGHNT and CDR2 YYREEE (reference sequence). The V gene lost 3 bases and the J gene lost 0 bases, with 10 bases spanning the gap. Full variable domain (remainder filled in from reference TRBV5-4 and TRBJ2-7): ETGVTQSPTHLIKTRGQQVTLRCSSQSGHNTVSWYQQALGQGPQFIFQYYREEENGRGNFPPRFSGLQFPNYSSELNVNALELDDSALYLCASSSQVYSYEQYFGPGTRLTVT.